This TCR beta chain was observed in a study of regulatory T cells in long-lasting Graves disease. General observations from the study: Public clonotype sharing was higher in persistent than newly diagnosed patients. Gene preferences differed: TRBV28, TRBJ1-2, TRBJ2-5 in persistent cases.

Concerning this clonotype: Its antigen remains unidentified.

Germline assignment: CDR1 SNHLY and CDR2 FYNNEI. Trimming removed 6 bases from V and 7 bases from J; junction bases left unmatched: 6. The CDR3 extends over 15 amino acids. Time point of the sample: newly diagnosed GD, antithyroid drugs for less than 3 months. Generation of the TCR library employed RNA extracted from PBMCs. American Thyroid Association guidelines served as the basis for diagnosing Graves' disease. EDTA tubes were used for drawing 8.5 to 9.5 milliliters of peripheral blood. Building of the TCR beta libraries involved iRepertoire HTBI primers and Arm-PCR of CDR3 regions. One entry per CDR3 protein results from TCRdb running MiXCR on the multiplex PCR reads. The sample contains about 200,000 distinct CDR3 sequences, about a sixth of which appear only once.

This rearrangement joins TRBV2 to TRBJ2-3; 14 nucleotides agree with TRBD2. This clonotype was sampled from a female donor with Graves disease. Sequencing was performed on peripheral blood mononuclear cells (PBMCs), taken at new diagnosis, from a patient treated with antithyroid drugs. CDR3 amino acids: CASRGLAGDSNTQYF. CDR3 DNA: TGTGCCAGCAGGGGACTAGCGGGAGATTCAAATACGCAGTATTTT.